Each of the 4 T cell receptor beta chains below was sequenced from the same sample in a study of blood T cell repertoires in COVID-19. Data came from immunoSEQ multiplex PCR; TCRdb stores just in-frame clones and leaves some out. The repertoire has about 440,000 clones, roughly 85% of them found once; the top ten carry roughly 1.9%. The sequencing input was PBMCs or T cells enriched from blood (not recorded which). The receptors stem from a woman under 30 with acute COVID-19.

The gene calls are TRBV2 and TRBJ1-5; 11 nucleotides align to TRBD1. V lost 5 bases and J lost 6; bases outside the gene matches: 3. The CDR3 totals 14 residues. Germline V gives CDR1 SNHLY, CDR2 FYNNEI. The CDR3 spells CASSPGQGGQPQHF. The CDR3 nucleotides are TGTGCCAGCAGTCCGGGACAGGGGGGTCAGCCCCAGCATTTT.

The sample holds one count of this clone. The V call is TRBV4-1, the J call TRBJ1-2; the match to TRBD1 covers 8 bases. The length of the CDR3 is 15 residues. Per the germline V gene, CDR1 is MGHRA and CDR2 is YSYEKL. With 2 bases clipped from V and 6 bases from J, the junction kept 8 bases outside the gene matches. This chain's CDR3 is CASSQPKDRDDGYTF. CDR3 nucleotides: TGCGCCAGCAGCCAACCGAAGGACAGGGATGATGGCTACACCTTC.

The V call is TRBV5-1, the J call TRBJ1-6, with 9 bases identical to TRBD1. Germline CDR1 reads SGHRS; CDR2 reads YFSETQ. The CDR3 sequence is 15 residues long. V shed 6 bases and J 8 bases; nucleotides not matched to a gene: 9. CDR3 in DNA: TGCGCCAGCACCCCGGGACAGGGTTATGATTCACCCCTCCACTTT. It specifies CASTPGQGYDSPLHF.

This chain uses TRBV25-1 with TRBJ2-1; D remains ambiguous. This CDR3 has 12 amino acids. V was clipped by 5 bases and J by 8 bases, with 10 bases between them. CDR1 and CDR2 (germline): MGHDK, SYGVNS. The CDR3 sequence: CASSSGIHEQFF. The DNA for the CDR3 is TGTGCCAGCAGTTCAGGAATCCATGAGCAGTTCTTC.